The 18 T cell receptor beta chains listed next were all sequenced from one sample in a study of CD8 T cells in Susac syndrome. cDNA came from approximately 0.5 to 1 ug RNA primed by random hexamers. MiXCR was run by TCRdb on the immunoSEQ multiplex PCR reads, yielding one entry per CDR3 protein. This table has under 250,000 distinct CDR3 sequences, around 95% appearing once. The sequencing input was CD4+ T cells from PBMCs. The receptors were sampled from a human donor with multiple sclerosis.

The chain is built from TRBV10-2 and TRBJ1-6; D gene unclear. Germline V gives CDR1 WSHSY, CDR2 SAAADI. The CDR3 sequence is 15 residues long. Trimming took off 6 bases at V and 1 base at J, with 10 bases between the two ends. This CDR3 is CASSPTVSYNSPLHF. DNA for the CDR3: TGCGCCAGCAGCCCCACAGTTTCCTATAATTCACCCCTCCACTTT.

J is TRBJ2-2 and V is TRBV9; 14 positions agree with TRBD2. J gave up 7 bases and V 0 bases, and 8 bases lay outside the gene matches. The CDR3 spans 18 residues. CDR1 and CDR2 from the germline V gene are SGDLS and YYNGEE. The CDR3 DNA follows: TGTGCCAGCAGCGTAGCCGGGACTAGCGGGAGATTTGGCGGGGAGCTGTTTTTT. Translation gives CASSVAGTSGRFGGELFF.

The chain recombines TRBV18 with TRBJ1-1, with a weak D call TRBD1 (6 bases). The length of the CDR3 is 15 residues. Germline CDR1 reads KGHSH; CDR2 reads LQKENI. Deletions cut 1 base from V and 1 base from J, with 10 bases between. The CDR3 protein is CASSPQTGWNTEAFF. DNA of the CDR3: TGTGCCAGCTCACCACAGACAGGCTGGAACACTGAAGCTTTCTTT.

DNA for the CDR3: TGTGCCAGCAGTTTAGCGATGGAGTCTGGGGGCTACACCTTC. Translating it yields CASSLAMESGGYTF. The rearrangement joins TRBV12-3 or TRBV12-4 to TRBJ1-2; D is ambiguous. The CDR3 runs 14 residues. With 0 bases removed from V and 8 bases from J, the gap between germline ends came to 13 bases.

In DNA, the CDR3 is TGCAGCGTTGAGGGTAGCAGCACAGATACGCAGTATTTT. Translation gives CSVEGSSTDTQYF. The chain combines TRBV29-1 with TRBJ2-3; D is uncertain. CDR3 size: 13 residues. CDR1 is SQVTM and CDR2 is ANQGSEA in the germline V gene. V lost 3 bases to trimming and J lost 0 bases, with 7 bases between them.

The chain uses TRBV29-1 and TRBJ1-2, with D unclear. CDR3 length equals 13 residues. Germline V gene sequence: CDR1 SQVTM, CDR2 ANQGSEA. V was shortened by 1 base and J by 7 bases, with 13 bases between the two germline ends. CDR3 residues: CSVEVVGFGGYTF. DNA for the CDR3: TGCAGCGTTGAAGTGGTGGGGTTCGGTGGCTACACCTTC.

CDR3 in amino acids: CASSPNAVSYEQYF. Here the CDR3 DNA reads TGTGCCAGCAGCCCGAACGCCGTCTCCTACGAGCAGTACTTC. The chain joins TRBV7-3 to TRBJ2-7; D gene uncertain. The V and J ends lost 5 bases and 0 bases respectively, with 11 bases between them. This CDR3 contains 14 residues. From germline, CDR1 is SGHTA and CDR2 FQGTGA.

The gene calls are TRBV9 and TRBJ1-2, with TRBD1 matching 9 bases. V shed 0 bases and J 3 bases; nucleotides not matched to a gene: 3. The V gene's germline CDR1 is SGDLS and CDR2 YYNGEE. This CDR3 is built from 15 residues. The DNA for the CDR3 is TGTGCCAGCAGCGTAGCAGACAGGGGGGACTATGGCTACACCTTC. It translates to CASSVADRGDYGYTF.

This rearrangement joins TRBV3-1 to TRBJ2-7, with D uncertain. V dropped 1 base and J dropped 6 bases, with 10 bases sitting between them. The germline V gene has CDR1 LGHDT and CDR2 YNNKEL (reference sequence). There are 13 residues in the CDR3. The CDR3 region is CASSQVPGSEQYV. The CDR3 region has the DNA TGTGCCAGCAGCCAAGTCCCAGGATCCGAGCAGTACGTC.

This rearrangement joins TRBV2 to TRBJ2-7; TRBD2 is a possible D gene (5 bases). V lost 2 bases and J 9 bases, leaving 17 bases between the germline ends. The CDR3 sequence is 14 residues long. Per germline, CDR1 SNHLY and CDR2 FYNNEI. The CDR3 sequence is CASSEWTVPPGQYF. DNA for the CDR3: TGTGCCAGCAGTGAATGGACTGTACCCCCTGGGCAGTACTTC.

This sequence joins TRBV5-6 and TRBJ1-2; 7 bases align to TRBD1. The CDR3 extends over 13 amino acids. J was trimmed by 8 bases and V by 4 bases; bases with no gene match: 8. Germline loops: CDR1 SGHDT, CDR2 YYEEEE. The CDR3 bases are TGTGCCAGCAGCCAGACAGGGACGTACGGCTACACCTTC. It is translated as CASSQTGTYGYTF.

As DNA, the CDR3 is TGTGCCAGTAGTGAACGGACAGGTTGGGCCTACGAGCAGTACTTC. Translating it yields CASSERTGWAYEQYF. This chain connects TRBV19 to TRBJ2-7; 7 bases map to TRBD1. CDR1 is LNHDA and CDR2 is SQIVND in the germline V gene (reference sequence). V was pared by 5 bases and J by 2 bases, with 9 bases of the junction left unmatched. The CDR3 has 15 amino acids.

In its sample, this clonotype was seen a few times. The rearrangement uses TRBV12-3 or TRBV12-4 and TRBJ1-1; TRBD1 matches 8 bases. CDR3 length: 13 residues. Germline trimming cut 4 bases from V and 4 bases from J; bases unmatched to any gene: 2. The CDR3 sequence is CASSSTGGTEAFF. The DNA of the CDR3 is TGTGCCAGCAGTTCTACAGGGGGCACTGAAGCTTTCTTT.

The chain is built from TRBV30 and TRBJ2-1; the D is unclear. The CDR3 is 13 amino acids. Trimming removed 5 bases from V and 7 bases from J, with 15 bases in between. Per germline, CDR1 GTSNPN and CDR2 SVGIG (reference sequence). CDR3 coding DNA: TGTGCCTGGGGGCAGCTGTTTGCAAATGAGCAGTTCTTC. It is translated as CAWGQLFANEQFF.

The CDR3 bases are TGTGCCAGCAGTGCATACAGGGGAAACTATGGCTACACCTTC. Translation gives CASSAYRGNYGYTF. The chain links TRBV27 to TRBJ1-2, with 7 nucleotides matching TRBD1. CDR3 length equals 14 residues. From germline, CDR1 is MNHEY and CDR2 SMNVEV (reference sequence). Trimming cost V 5 bases and J 2 bases; bases outside gene matches: 5.

This chain connects TRBV12-3 or TRBV12-4 to TRBJ1-5, with 7 bases aligning to TRBD1. The CDR3 length is 14 residues. With V trimmed by 6 bases and J by 9 bases, 11 bases remained unmatched. The CDR3 nucleotides read TGTGCCAGCAGCCAAAACGACAGGGATCGGCCCCAGCATTTT. Its protein is CASSQNDRDRPQHF.

The rearrangement joins TRBV28 to TRBJ1-6, with D uncertain. The CDR3 loop spans 14 amino acids. Trimming pared 11 bases from V and 6 bases from J, leaving 17 bases between. Germline values: CDR1 MDHEN, CDR2 SYDVKM. CDR3 loop: CAAAPTRPNSPLHF. The CDR3 DNA sequence: TGTGCCGCGGCTCCGACAAGGCCTAATTCACCCCTCCACTTT.

This chain connects TRBV20-1 to TRBJ2-5, with TRBD2 matching 10 bases. Germline-derived CDR1 and CDR2 are DFQATT and SNEGSKA (reference sequence). The CDR3 totals 14 residues. V trimming: 6 bases; J trimming: 5 bases; junction bases outside the gene matches: 9. The CDR3 sequence: CSAPSGRGWETQYF. DNA for the CDR3: TGCAGTGCACCTAGCGGGAGAGGTTGGGAGACCCAGTACTTC.